This T cell receptor (beta chain) comes out of a study of blood T cell repertoires in COVID-19 (dated by TCRdb to 2018 to 2021). For context, the study as a whole: Samples from collaborators originated in the United States, Italy and Spain and spanned both the acute and convalescent phases of COVID-19. The material from the prospective study consisted of cDNA or gDNA derived from T cells, B-cell-depleted T cells, or PBMCs. Subjects who had been exposed to COVID-19, were actively infected with it, or had recovered from it provided the deeply sampled blood TCRbeta repertoires that made up the dataset. The repertoires were released in a freely available public database meant as a resource for research on the immune response to SARS-CoV-2. Samples were obtained from the ongoing ImmuneRACE study (first 160 participants) and from 1,200 or so subjects provided by 6 global collaborators. Nearly every sample came with metadata listing a de-identified subject ID, COVID-19 status, age in years and sex. Where available, HLA class I and class II types were taken from metadata supplied by the sample provider and were not determined by assay-based typing. What the authors observed across the whole study: The quantity of clinical and demographic metadata differed by source and by participant and was supplied without curation.

TCRbeta CDR3 regions were amplified from genomic DNA by means of the immunoSEQ Assay, a bias-controlled multiplex PCR. In the original analysis: The number of nucleated cells in each sample was estimated from the amplification of reference gene primers within the assay. Sequence reads were collapsed and filtered to measure the absolute abundance of every unique TCRbeta CDR3 rearrangement. Productive Simpson clonality was computed per sample as the square root of Simpson's diversity index over productive rearrangements. The table comes from immuneACCESS by way of TCRdb, which keeps in-frame sequences with V and J called. Part of the clones is missing from these tables; in studies checked, under half for an unresolved V gene and the rest for unknown reasons. V and J calls plus clone size are reproduced from that table; the DNA served to infer D and trimming. The sample has some 48,000 clones on record, 82% of them singletons. The ten largest account for 13% to 15% of the sample.

Whole blood was collected in K2EDTA tubes by collaborating institutions according to the institutions' own protocols. For TCRbeta analysis, collaborators shipped samples as frozen whole blood, isolated PBMCs, or DNA extracted from either of those sample types. Germline trimming amounts to 0 bases on V and 5 bases on J, with 5 as the count of junction bases outside the gene matches. The germline V gene yields SGHNT for CDR1 and YENEEA for CDR2. Counted from cysteine to phenylalanine, this CDR3 has 17 amino acids. CDR3 DNA only is kept here, 51 bases in frame from base 1. Worth noting for this clone: What this receptor recognizes is not known. Base qualities are not at hand, and no much larger clone is one base apart.

The sequencing sample was made of peripheral blood. This chain joins TRBV11-3 to TRBJ2-1, with 12 bases aligning to TRBD2. The clonotype originates from a human donor with acute or convalescent COVID-19. The donor label of this sample is uncertain. Read as DNA, the sequence is TGTGCCAGCAGCTTAGACTGGACTAGCGGGGACCACAATGAGCAGTTCTTC. Translated, it gives CASSLDWTSGDHNEQFF.